One sample yielded the 19 T cell receptor beta chains listed below, sequenced in a study of T cell responses to AZD1222 COVID-19 vaccine. This table comes from immunoSEQ multiplex PCR, and its TCRdb copy is limited to in-frame clones, with some not included. The sample has around 100,000 clones; around 91% are singletons. The source was peripheral blood, collected on day 0 of AZD1222 vaccination. The receptors originated from an adult in good health.

The chain links TRBV5-1 to TRBJ2-7; D is uncertain. In germline, CDR1 is SGHRS, CDR2 YFSETQ. Trimming shortened V by 0 bases and J by 1 base, and 5 bases separated the two germline ends. The CDR3 sequence is 13 residues long. CDR3 region: CASSLVQSYEQYF. CDR3 bases: TGCGCCAGCAGCTTGGTACAGTCCTACGAGCAGTACTTC.

The rearrangement joins TRBV10-3 to TRBJ2-1, with TRBD1 matching over 7 bases. V gave up 9 bases and J gave up 3 bases; unmatched junction bases: 8. The CDR3 is 14 residues long. Germline V gives CDR1 ENHRY, CDR2 SYGVKD. The DNA of the CDR3 is TGTGCCATTCGGGACAGCGCCCGCTACAATGAGCAGTTCTTC. It yields the protein CAIRDSARYNEQFF.

The chain has TRBV2 and TRBJ2-1, with TRBD2 matching over 11 bases. The V and J ends lost 2 bases and 4 bases, in that order; junction bases with no gene match: 4. The CDR3 loop spans 16 amino acids. The germline V gene has CDR1 SNHLY and CDR2 FYNNEI. The CDR3 DNA sequence: TGTGCCAGCAGTGAAAGACTAGCGGGATCATACAATGAGCAGTTCTTC. Its translation is CASSERLAGSYNEQFF.

The CDR3: CASSLTGPPYEQYF. The DNA for the CDR3 is TGTGCCAGCAGCCTCACCGGGCCCCCCTACGAGCAGTACTTC. J is TRBJ2-7 and V is TRBV14; D remains unclear. V lost 4 bases and J lost 2, with 12 bases in between. The CDR3 extends over 14 amino acids. Germline V gives CDR1 SGHDN, CDR2 FVKESK. Complete variable domain (other parts from reference TRBV14 and TRBJ2-7): EAGVTQFPSHSVIEKGQTVTLRCDPISGHDNLYWYRRVMGKEIKFLLHFVKESKQDESGMPNNRFLAERTGGTYSTLKVQPAELEDSGVYFCASSLTGPPYEQYFGPGTRLTVT.

The table lists this clone with a few counts. The V gene is TRBV6-2 or TRBV6-3, the J gene TRBJ1-5; D perhaps matches TRBD1 (5 bases). Germline lookup yields CDR1 MNHEY and CDR2 SVGEGT. Trimming cost V 5 bases and J 3 bases, with 11 bases left between them. The CDR3 loop spans 14 amino acids. The CDR3 is CASSVFGANQPQHF. The CDR3 DNA sequence: TGTGCCAGCAGTGTGTTCGGGGCCAATCAGCCCCAGCATTTT.

The chain links TRBV3-1 (or the pseudogene TRBV3-2) to TRBJ2-7, with 11 nucleotides matching TRBD2. V was pared by 0 bases and J by 0 bases, with 7 bases of the junction left unmatched. The germline V gene encodes CDR1 LGHDT and CDR2 YNNKEL (reference sequence). This CDR3 spans 18 amino acids. The CDR3 DNA reads as TGTGCCAGCAGCCAAGAACGGGCTAGCGGGGGGATCTCCTACGAGCAGTACTTC. This sequence encodes CASSQERASGGISYEQYF.

The V call is TRBV14, the J call TRBJ2-7; 7 bases agree with TRBD1. CDR1 and CDR2 (germline): SGHDN, FVKESK. Trimming removed 4 bases from V and 4 bases from J; junction bases left unmatched: 7. There are 14 residues in the CDR3. CDR3 in amino acids: CASSLEGGSYEQYF. In DNA, the CDR3 is TGTGCCAGCAGCCTTGAAGGGGGCAGTTACGAGCAGTACTTC.

The chain couples TRBV5-5 to TRBJ1-2; D is unclear. The germline gives CDR1 SGHKS, CDR2 YYEKEE (reference sequence). This CDR3 is 11 amino acids long. Trimming removed 0 bases from V and 8 bases from J, with 5 bases in between. CDR3 amino acids: CASSLDTGYTF. CDR3 DNA: TGTGCCAGCAGCTTGGACACCGGCTACACCTTC.

The rearrangement uses TRBV12-2 and TRBJ2-1; no check of the table's D call, TRBD1, against the DNA was made. TRBV12-2 constitutes a pseudogene. This CDR3 is built from 16 residues. In DNA form, the CDR3 reads TGTGCAAGTCGCTTGGTCCCTCAAGACAATGCAAGTGAGCAGTTCTTC. This encodes CASRLVPQDNASEQFF.

The chain has TRBV6-2 or TRBV6-3 and TRBJ1-1, with 9 bases matching TRBD1. Germline loops: CDR1 MNHEY, CDR2 SVGEGT. The CDR3 totals 18 residues. V gave up 0 bases and J gave up 0 bases; unmatched junction bases: 8. CDR3 nucleotides: TGTGCCAGCAGTTACTCCCCGGACAGGGGAGTGATGAACACTGAAGCTTTCTTT. Translated: CASSYSPDRGVMNTEAFF.

The chain couples TRBV7-8 to TRBJ2-1; 9 bases fit TRBD2. The CDR3 length is 18 residues. J was trimmed by 4 bases and V by 1 base; bases with no gene match: 11. Germline CDR1 is SGHVS and CDR2 is FQNEAQ. The CDR3 nucleotides are TGTGCCAGCAGCTTAGTAAAGGGTAGTAGCGGGAGTTACAATGAGCAGTTCTTC. Amino acid sequence: CASSLVKGSSGSYNEQFF. The whole variable domain, remainder taken from reference TRBV7-8 and TRBJ2-1, is GAGVSQSPRYKVAKRGQDVALRCDPISGHVSLFWYQQALGQGPEFLTYFQNEAQLDKSGLPSDRFFAERPEGSVSTLKIQRTQQEDSAVYLCASSLVKGSSGSYNEQFFGPGTRLTVL.

V usage is TRBV7-2 and J usage is TRBJ2-7, with 7 bases fitting TRBD1. V lost 5 bases, J lost 1 base, and 5 bases stayed unmatched. The CDR3 spans 14 residues. Germline CDR1 SGHTA, CDR2 FQGNSA. CDR3 bases: TGTGCCAGCAGCCCGGACAGGTCATCCTACGAGCAGTACTTC. Translated, it gives CASSPDRSSYEQYF.

This chain connects TRBV30 to TRBJ1-4, with D possibly being TRBD1 (6 bases). Trimming took 6 bases from V and 8 from J, leaving 10 bases between them. The CDR3 consists of 11 residues. Germline-derived CDR1 and CDR2 are GTSNPN and SVGIG (reference sequence). The CDR3 nucleotides are TGTGCCTGCAGGGGCGCGGAAAAACTGTTTTTT. Encoded protein: CACRGAEKLFF.

In its sample, this clone was seen a few times. The J gene is TRBJ2-7, the V gene TRBV6-6; D unresolved. Per germline, CDR1 MNHNY and CDR2 SVGAGI (reference sequence). This CDR3 is built from 12 residues. V lost 0 bases and J 6 bases, leaving 6 bases between the germline ends. The CDR3 here is CASSYSVSEQYF. CDR3 in DNA: TGTGCCAGCAGTTACTCTGTGAGCGAGCAGTACTTC.

V and J are TRBV10-3 and TRBJ1-1; 7 bases map to TRBD1. Germline CDR1 ENHRY, CDR2 SYGVKD. The CDR3 is 14 amino acids. V shed 4 bases and J 4 bases; nucleotides not matched to a gene: 6. Written as DNA, the CDR3 is TGTGCCATCAGTGTAGGGGGCGCCGGCACTGAAGCTTTCTTT. Translated: CAISVGGAGTEAFF.

The rearrangement uses TRBV11-2 and TRBJ1-1; possible D gene TRBD1, 5 bases. Germline loops: CDR1 SGHAT, CDR2 FQNNGV. V lost 0 bases, J lost 0 bases, and 5 bases lay in between. This CDR3 contains 14 residues. CDR3 coding DNA: TGTGCCAGCAGCTTAGAGGGGCTGAACACTGAAGCTTTCTTT. It specifies CASSLEGLNTEAFF.

The chain has TRBV15 and TRBJ2-1; 13 bases are a match to TRBD2. The V segment lost 2 bases and the J segment 0 bases; nucleotides outside the gene matches: 7. Germline values: CDR1 LNHNV, CDR2 YYDKDF (reference sequence). This CDR3 has 19 amino acids. CDR3 bases: TGTGCCACCAGCAGACCGACTAGCGGGAGGACCCGCTCCTACAATGAGCAGTTCTTC. It codes for CATSRPTSGRTRSYNEQFF.

This chain links TRBV7-2 with TRBJ2-5; 12 nucleotides agree with TRBD2. The J segment lost 5 bases and the V segment lost 6 bases, leaving 7 bases of the junction unmatched. The CDR3 totals 15 residues. CDR1 and CDR2 from the germline V gene are SGHTA and FQGNSA. CDR3 residues: CASRSTSGRLETQYF. CDR3 nucleotides: TGTGCCAGCAGATCGACTAGCGGGAGATTGGAGACCCAGTACTTC. Together with reference TRBV7-2 and TRBJ2-5, the CDR3 gives the full variable domain: GAGVSQSPSNKVTEKGKDVELRCDPISGHTALYWYRQSLGQGLEFLIYFQGNSAPDKSGLPSDRFSAERTGGSVSTLTIQRTQQEDSAVYLCASRSTSGRLETQYFGPGTRLLVL.

This clone was recorded only once. The CDR3 loop is CASSIGRGRYNEQFF. In DNA, the CDR3 is TGTGCCAGTAGTATAGGCAGGGGCCGATACAATGAGCAGTTCTTC. This chain uses TRBV19 with TRBJ2-1; tentative D call: TRBD1 (6 bases). The CDR3 loop spans 15 amino acids. Trimming removed 1 base from V and 4 bases from J, with 11 bases in between. Germline V gene lookup returns CDR1 LNHDA and CDR2 SQIVND (reference sequence).